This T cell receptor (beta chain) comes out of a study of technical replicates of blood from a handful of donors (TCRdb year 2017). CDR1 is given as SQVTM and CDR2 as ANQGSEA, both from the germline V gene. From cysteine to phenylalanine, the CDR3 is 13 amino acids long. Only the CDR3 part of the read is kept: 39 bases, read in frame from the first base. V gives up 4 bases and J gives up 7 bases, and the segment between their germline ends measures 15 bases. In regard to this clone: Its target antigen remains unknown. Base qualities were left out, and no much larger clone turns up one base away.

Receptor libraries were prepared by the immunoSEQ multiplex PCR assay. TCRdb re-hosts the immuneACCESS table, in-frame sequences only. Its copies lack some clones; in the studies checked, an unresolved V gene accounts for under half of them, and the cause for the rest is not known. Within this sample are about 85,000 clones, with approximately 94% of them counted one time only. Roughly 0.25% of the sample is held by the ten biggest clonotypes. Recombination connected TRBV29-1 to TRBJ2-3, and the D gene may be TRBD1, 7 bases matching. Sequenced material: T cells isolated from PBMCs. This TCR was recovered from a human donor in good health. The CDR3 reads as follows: CSVVGGGIYTQYF. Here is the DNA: TGCAGCGTTGTCGGAGGGGGCATTTATACGCAGTATTTT.